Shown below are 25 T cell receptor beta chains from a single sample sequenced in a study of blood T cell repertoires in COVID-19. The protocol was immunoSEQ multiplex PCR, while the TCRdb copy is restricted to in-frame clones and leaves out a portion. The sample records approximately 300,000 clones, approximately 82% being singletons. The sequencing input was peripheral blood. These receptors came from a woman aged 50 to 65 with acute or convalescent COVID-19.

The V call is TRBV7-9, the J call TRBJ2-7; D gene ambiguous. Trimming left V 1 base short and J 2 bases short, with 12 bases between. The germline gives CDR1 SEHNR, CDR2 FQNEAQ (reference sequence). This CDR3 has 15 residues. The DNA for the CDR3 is TGTGCCAGCAGCTTAGTTGGCATTGTTACCTACGAGCAGTACTTC. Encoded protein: CASSLVGIVTYEQYF.

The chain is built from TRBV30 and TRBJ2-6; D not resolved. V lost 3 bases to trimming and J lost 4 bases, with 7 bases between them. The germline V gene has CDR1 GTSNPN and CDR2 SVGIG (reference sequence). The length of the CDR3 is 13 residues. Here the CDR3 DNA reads TGTGCCTGGAGGCCTACGGGGGCCAACGTCCTGACTTTC. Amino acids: CAWRPTGANVLTF.

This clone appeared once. The CDR3 spells CASSGLAGGDTQYF. The CDR3 coding sequence is TGTGCCAGCAGTGGGCTAGCGGGGGGAGATACGCAGTATTTT. The chain is built from TRBV2 and TRBJ2-3, with 11 nucleotides matching TRBD2. The trim removed 4 bases at V and 5 bases at J, leaving 2 bases unmatched. CDR1 is SNHLY, CDR2 FYNNEI, per germline. The CDR3 is made up of 14 amino acids. The full variable domain, in which reference TRBV2 and TRBJ2-3 provide the parts outside the CDR3, is EPEVTQTPSHQVTQMGQEVILRCVPISNHLYFYWYRQILGQKVEFLVSFYNNEISEKSEIFDDQFSVERPDGSNFTLKIRSTKLEDSAMYFCASSGLAGGDTQYFGPGTRLTVL.

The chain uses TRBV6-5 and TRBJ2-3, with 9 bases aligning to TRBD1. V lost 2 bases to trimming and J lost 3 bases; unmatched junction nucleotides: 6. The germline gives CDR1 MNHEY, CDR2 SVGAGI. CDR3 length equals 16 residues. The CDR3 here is CASSYPRTGETDTQYF. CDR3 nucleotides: TGTGCCAGCAGTTACCCTAGGACAGGGGAAACAGATACGCAGTATTTT.

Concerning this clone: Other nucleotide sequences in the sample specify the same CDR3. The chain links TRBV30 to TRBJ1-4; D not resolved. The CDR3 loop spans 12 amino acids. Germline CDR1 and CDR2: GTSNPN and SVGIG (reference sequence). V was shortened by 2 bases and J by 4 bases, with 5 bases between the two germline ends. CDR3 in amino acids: CAWSQINEKLFF. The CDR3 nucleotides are TGTGCCTGGAGTCAAATTAATGAAAAACTGTTTTTT.

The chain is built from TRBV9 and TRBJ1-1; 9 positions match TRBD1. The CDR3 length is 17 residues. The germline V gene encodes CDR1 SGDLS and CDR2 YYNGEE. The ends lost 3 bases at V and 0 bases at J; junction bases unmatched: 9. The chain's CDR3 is CASSAHSGTGLNTEAFF. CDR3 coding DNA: TGTGCCAGCAGCGCCCACTCCGGGACAGGGTTGAACACTGAAGCTTTCTTT.

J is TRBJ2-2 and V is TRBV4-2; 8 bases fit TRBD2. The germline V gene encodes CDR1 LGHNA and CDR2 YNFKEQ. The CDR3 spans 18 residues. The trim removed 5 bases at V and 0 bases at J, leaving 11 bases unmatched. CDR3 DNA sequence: TGTGCCAGCAGCTTAAGCGGGGGACTCGACGCGAACACCGGGGAGCTGTTTTTT. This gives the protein CASSLSGGLDANTGELFF.

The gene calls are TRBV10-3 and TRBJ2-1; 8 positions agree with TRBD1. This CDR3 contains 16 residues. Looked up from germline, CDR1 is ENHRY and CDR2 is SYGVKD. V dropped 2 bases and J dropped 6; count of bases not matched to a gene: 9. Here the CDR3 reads CAISEGKGQGLNEQFF. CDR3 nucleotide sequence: TGTGCCATCAGTGAGGGGAAAGGACAGGGTCTCAATGAGCAGTTCTTC.

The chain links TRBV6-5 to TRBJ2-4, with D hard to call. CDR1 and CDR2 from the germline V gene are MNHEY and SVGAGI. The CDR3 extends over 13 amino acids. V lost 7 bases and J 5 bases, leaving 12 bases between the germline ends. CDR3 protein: CASTAPLQNIQYF. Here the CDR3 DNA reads TGTGCCAGCACAGCGCCCCTCCAAAACATTCAGTACTTC.

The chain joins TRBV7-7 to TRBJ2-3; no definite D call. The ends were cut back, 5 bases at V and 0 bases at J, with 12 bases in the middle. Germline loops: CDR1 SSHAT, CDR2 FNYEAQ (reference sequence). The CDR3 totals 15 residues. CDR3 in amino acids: CASSPSRLSTDTQYF. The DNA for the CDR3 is TGTGCCAGCAGCCCCTCGCGGCTTAGCACAGATACGCAGTATTTT.

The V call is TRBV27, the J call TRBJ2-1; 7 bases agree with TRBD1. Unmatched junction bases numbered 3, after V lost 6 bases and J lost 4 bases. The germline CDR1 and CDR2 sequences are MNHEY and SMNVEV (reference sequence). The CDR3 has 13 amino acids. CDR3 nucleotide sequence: TGTGCCAGCAGGCCACAGGGGTACAATGAGCAGTTCTTC. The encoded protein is CASRPQGYNEQFF.

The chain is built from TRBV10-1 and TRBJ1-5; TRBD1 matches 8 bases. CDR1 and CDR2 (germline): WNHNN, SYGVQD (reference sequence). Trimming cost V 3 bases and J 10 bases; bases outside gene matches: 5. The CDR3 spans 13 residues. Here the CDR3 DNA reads TGCGCCAGCAGTGAAGCGGGACAGGCCCCCCAGCATTTT. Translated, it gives CASSEAGQAPQHF.

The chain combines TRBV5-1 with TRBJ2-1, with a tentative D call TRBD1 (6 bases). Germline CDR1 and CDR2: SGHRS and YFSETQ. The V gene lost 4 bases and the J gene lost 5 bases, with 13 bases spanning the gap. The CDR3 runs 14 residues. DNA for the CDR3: TGCGCCAGCAGCGCCTCGACAGGAAACAATGAGCAGTTCTTC. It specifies CASSASTGNNEQFF.

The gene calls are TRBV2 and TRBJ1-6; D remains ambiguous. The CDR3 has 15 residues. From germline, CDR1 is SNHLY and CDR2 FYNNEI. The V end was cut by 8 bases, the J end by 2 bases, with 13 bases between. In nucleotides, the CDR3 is TGTGCCAGCGCCGGGGATGGCGCCTATAATTCACCCCTCCACTTT. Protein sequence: CASAGDGAYNSPLHF.

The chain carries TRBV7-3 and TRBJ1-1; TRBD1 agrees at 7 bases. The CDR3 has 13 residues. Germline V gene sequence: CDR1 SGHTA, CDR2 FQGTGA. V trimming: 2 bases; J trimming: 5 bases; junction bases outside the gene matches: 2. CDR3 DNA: TGTGCCAGCAGCTTACAGGGGGAGACTGAAGCTTTCTTT. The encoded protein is CASSLQGETEAFF.

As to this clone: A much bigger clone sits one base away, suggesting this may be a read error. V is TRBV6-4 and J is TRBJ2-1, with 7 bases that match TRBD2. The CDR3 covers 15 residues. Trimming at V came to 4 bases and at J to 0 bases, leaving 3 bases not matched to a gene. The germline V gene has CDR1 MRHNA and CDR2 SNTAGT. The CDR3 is CASSVGGSSYNEQFF. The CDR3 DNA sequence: TGTGCCAGCAGTGTAGGCGGGAGCTCCTACAATGAGCAGTTCTTC.

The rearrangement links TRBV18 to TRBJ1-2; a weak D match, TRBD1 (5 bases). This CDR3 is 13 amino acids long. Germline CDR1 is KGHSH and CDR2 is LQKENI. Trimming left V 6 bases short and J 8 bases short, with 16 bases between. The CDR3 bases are TGTGCCAGCTCTCACGACAGCACCGGAGGCTACACCTTC. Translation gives CASSHDSTGGYTF.

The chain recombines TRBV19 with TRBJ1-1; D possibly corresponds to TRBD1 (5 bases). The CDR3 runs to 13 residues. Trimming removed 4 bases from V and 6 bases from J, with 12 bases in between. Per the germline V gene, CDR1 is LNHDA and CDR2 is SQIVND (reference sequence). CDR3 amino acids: CASSNQEGAEAFF. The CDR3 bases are TGTGCCAGTAGTAACCAGGAAGGGGCTGAAGCTTTCTTT.

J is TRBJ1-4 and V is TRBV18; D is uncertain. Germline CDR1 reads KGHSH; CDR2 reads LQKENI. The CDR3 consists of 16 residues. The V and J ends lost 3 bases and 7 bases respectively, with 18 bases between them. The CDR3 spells CASSPNVGRYGEKLFF. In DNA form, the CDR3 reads TGTGCCAGCTCACCGAATGTCGGGAGGTATGGTGAAAAACTGTTTTTT.

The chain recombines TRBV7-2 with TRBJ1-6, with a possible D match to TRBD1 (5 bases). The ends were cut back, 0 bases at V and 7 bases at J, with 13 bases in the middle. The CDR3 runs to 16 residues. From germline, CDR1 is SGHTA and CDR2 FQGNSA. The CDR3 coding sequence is TGTGCCAGCAGCTTAGCCCTGGGGGGTGCAAATTCACCCCTCCACTTT. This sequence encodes CASSLALGGANSPLHF.

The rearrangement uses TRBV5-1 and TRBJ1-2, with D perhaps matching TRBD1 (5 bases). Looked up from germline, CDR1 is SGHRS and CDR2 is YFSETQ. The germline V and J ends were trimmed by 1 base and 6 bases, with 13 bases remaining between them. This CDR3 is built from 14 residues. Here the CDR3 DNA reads TGCGCCAGCAGCTTGAGACAGAACGTCGATGGCTACACCTTC. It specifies CASSLRQNVDGYTF.

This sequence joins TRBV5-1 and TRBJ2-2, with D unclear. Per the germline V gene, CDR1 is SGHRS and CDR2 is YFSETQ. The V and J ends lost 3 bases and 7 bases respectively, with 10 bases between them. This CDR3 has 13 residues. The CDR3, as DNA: TGCGCCAGCAGCTCATTGGCCCTCGGGGAGCTGTTTTTT. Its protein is CASSSLALGELFF.

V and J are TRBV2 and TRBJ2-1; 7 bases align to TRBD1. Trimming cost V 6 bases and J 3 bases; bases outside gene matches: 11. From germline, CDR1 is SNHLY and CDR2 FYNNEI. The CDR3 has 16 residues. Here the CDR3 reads CASSERQGINYNEQFF. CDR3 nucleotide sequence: TGTGCCAGCAGCGAAAGACAGGGCATCAACTACAATGAGCAGTTCTTC.

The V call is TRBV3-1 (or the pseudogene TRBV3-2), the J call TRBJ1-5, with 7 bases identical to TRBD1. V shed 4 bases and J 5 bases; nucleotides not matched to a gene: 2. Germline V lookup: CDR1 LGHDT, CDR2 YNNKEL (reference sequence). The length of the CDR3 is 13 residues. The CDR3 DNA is TGTGCCAGCAGCCCGGGACAGTATCAGCCCCAGCATTTT. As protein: CASSPGQYQPQHF.

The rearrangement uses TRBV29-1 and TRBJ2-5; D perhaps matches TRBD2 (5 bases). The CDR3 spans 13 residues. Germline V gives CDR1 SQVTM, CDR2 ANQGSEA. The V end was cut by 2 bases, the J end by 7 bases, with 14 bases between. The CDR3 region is CSVESARVVTQYF. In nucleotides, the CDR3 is TGCAGCGTTGAATCGGCGAGGGTTGTGACCCAGTACTTC.